These 7 T cell receptor beta chains were all obtained from the same sample, sequenced in a study of blood T cell repertoires in COVID-19. The method was immunoSEQ multiplex PCR; TCRdb's version includes in-frame clones alone and lacks a portion of them. The table lists 150,000 to 250,000 clones, about 80% of them singletons, with over 6.5% in the top ten. Specimen: PBMCs or T cells enriched from blood (not recorded which). The origin of the receptors is a man aged 40-49 years who had recovered from COVID-19.

This clone came up once. The chain uses TRBV10-3 and TRBJ1-2, with TRBD1 as a possible D gene (6 bases). Germline CDR1 reads ENHRY; CDR2 reads SYGVKD. The CDR3 sequence is 17 residues long. The germline V and J ends were trimmed by 0 bases and 4 bases, with 18 bases remaining between them. DNA of the CDR3: TGTGCCATCAGTGAGTCAACGCGTCAGGGGACATTCTATGGCTACACCTTC. Encoded protein: CAISESTRQGTFYGYTF.

The V and J genes are TRBV18 and TRBJ1-1; TRBD1 aligns across 9 bases. Germline V gene sequence: CDR1 KGHSH, CDR2 LQKENI. The ends lost 3 bases at V and 3 bases at J; junction bases unmatched: 5. The CDR3 is 15 residues long. The CDR3 region is CASSPYRDRDTEAFF. CDR3 nucleotide sequence: TGTGCCAGCTCACCGTACAGGGACAGGGACACTGAAGCTTTCTTT.

This chain uses TRBV18 with TRBJ2-1, with 10 positions matching TRBD2. CDR3 size: 14 residues. V shed 2 bases and J 7 bases; nucleotides not matched to a gene: 2. Germline V CDR1 and CDR2: KGHSH, LQKENI. CDR3 residues: CASSPGLAVNEQFF. The DNA for the CDR3 is TGTGCCAGCTCACCAGGACTAGCGGTAAATGAGCAGTTCTTC.

The rearrangement links TRBV5-5 to TRBJ1-5; D is perhaps TRBD1 (6 bases). CDR3 length: 14 amino acids. The germline CDR1 and CDR2 sequences are SGHKS and YYEKEE (reference sequence). The V end was cut by 3 bases, the J end by 3 bases, with 10 bases between. For the CDR3, the DNA is TGTGCCAGCAGCTCAACAGGGAACAATCAGCCCCAGCATTTT. This encodes CASSSTGNNQPQHF.

The chain is built from TRBV5-4 and TRBJ2-5; the match to TRBD2 covers 8 bases. The CDR3 sequence is 15 residues long. After removal of 5 bases from V and 5 bases from J, the junction contained 11 bases not matched to a gene. Germline V gives CDR1 SGHNT, CDR2 YYREEE (reference sequence). The CDR3 DNA reads TGTGCCAGCAGGAAAACCGGGACTAGGGTGGAGACCCAGTACTTC. It yields the protein CASRKTGTRVETQYF.

The rearrangement links TRBV4-1 to TRBJ2-1, with 12 positions matching TRBD2. J lost 5 bases, V lost 5 bases, and 19 bases had no gene match. CDR3 length equals 20 residues. Germline CDR1 is MGHRA and CDR2 is YSYEKL. CDR3 residues: CASSSRFGLAGTLLDNEQFF. The DNA for the CDR3 is TGCGCCAGCAGCTCTCGATTTGGACTAGCGGGGACCTTATTAGACAATGAGCAGTTCTTC.

V and J are TRBV5-5 and TRBJ1-4; D gene unclear. V lost 0 bases and J 4 bases, leaving 10 bases between the germline ends. CDR3 length: 15 amino acids. The germline CDR1 and CDR2 sequences are SGHKS and YYEKEE (reference sequence). The CDR3 DNA follows: TGTGCCAGCAGCTTGGGGCTTGGGCTTAATGAAAAACTGTTTTTT. Translated, it gives CASSLGLGLNEKLFF.